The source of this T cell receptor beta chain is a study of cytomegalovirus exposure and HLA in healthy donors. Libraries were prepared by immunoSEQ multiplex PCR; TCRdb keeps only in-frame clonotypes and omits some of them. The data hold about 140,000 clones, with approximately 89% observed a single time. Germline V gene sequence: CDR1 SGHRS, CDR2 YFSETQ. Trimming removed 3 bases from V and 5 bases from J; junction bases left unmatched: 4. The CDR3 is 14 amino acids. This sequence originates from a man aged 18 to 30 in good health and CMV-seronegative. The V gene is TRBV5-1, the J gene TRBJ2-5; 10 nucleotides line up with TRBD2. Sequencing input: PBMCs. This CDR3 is CASSSGLALETQYF. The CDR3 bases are TGCGCCAGCAGCTCGGGACTAGCGTTGGAGACCCAGTACTTC. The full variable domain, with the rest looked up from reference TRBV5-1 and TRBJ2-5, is KAGVTQTPRYLIKTRGQQVTLSCSPISGHRSVSWYQQTPGQGLQFLFEYFSETQRNKGNFPGRFSGRQFSNSRSEMNVSTLELGDSALYLCASSSGLALETQYFGPGTRLLVL.